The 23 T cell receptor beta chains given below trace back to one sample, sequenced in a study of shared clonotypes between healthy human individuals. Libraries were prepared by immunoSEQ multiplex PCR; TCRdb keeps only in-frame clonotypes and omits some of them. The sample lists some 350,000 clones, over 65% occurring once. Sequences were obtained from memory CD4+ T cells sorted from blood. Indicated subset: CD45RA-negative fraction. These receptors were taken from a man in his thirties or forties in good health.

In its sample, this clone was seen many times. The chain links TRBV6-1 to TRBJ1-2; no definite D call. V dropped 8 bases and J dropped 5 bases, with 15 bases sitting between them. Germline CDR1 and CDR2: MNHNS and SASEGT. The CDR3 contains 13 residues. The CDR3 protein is CASGPLGLYGYTF. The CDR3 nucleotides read TGTGCCAGCGGACCACTCGGGCTGTATGGCTACACCTTC.

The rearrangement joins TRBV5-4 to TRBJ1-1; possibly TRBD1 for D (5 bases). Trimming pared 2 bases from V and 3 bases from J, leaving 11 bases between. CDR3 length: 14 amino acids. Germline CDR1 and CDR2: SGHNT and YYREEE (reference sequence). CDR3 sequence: CASSFVAGDTEAFF. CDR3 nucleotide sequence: TGTGCCAGCAGCTTCGTCGCGGGGGACACTGAAGCTTTCTTT.

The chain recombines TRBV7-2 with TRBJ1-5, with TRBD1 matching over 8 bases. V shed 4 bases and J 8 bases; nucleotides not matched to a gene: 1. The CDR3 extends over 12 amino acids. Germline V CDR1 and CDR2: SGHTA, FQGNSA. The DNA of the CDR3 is TGTGCCAGCAGCTGGACAGGGAAGCCCCAGCATTTT. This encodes CASSWTGKPQHF.

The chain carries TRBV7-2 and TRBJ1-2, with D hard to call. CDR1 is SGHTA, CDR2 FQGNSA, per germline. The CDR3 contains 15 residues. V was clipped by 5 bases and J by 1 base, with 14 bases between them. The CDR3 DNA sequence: TGTGCCAGCAGCAGAGGGAAAACTAATAACTATGGCTACACCTTC. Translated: CASSRGKTNNYGYTF. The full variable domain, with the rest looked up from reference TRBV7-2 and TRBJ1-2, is GAGVSQSPSNKVTEKGKDVELRCDPISGHTALYWYRQSLGQGLEFLIYFQGNSAPDKSGLPSDRFSAERTGGSVSTLTIQRTQQEDSAVYLCASSRGKTNNYGYTFGSGTRLTVV.

For the CDR3, the DNA is TGTGCCAGCAGTGACCCATCGGACCCGCGGCTGGTGGCCGGGGAGCTGTTTTTT. It is translated as CASSDPSDPRLVAGELFF. The chain combines TRBV6-1 with TRBJ2-2, with D uncertain. This CDR3 is 18 amino acids long. V was clipped by 3 bases and J by 6 bases, with 23 bases between them. Germline V gives CDR1 MNHNS, CDR2 SASEGT.

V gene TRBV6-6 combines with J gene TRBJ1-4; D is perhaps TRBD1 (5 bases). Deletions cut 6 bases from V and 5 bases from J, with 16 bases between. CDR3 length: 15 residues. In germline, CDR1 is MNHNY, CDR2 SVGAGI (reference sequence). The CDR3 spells CASRAPRQQNEKLFF. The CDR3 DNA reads TGTGCCAGCAGAGCTCCGAGACAGCAGAATGAAAAACTGTTTTTT.

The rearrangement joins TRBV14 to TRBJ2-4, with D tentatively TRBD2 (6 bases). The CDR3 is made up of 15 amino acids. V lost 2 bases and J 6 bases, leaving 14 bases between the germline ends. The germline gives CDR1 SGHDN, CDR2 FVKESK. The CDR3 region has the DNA TGTGCCAGCAGCCAACGGGGGTCGTCGGGAAACATTCAGTACTTC. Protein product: CASSQRGSSGNIQYF.

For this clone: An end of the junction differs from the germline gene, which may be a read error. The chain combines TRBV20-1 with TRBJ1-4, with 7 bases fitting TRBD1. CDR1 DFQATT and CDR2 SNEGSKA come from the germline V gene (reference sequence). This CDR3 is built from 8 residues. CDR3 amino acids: CSVGQKSF. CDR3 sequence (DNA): TGCAGCGTGGGACAGAAATCTTTT.

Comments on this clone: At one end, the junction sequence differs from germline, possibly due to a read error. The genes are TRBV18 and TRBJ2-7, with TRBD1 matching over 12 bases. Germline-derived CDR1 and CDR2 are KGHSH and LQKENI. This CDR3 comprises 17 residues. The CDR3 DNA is TGTGCCAGCTCACCGGTGAAGGGGACAGGGGGCTCCGACGAGCAGTACTTC. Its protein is CASSPVKGTGGSDEQYF.

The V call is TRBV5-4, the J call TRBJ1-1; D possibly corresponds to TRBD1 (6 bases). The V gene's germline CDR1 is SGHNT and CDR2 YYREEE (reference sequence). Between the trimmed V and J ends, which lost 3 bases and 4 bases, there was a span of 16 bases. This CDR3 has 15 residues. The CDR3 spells CASSSTPTGPTEAFF. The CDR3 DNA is TGTGCCAGCAGCTCAACTCCGACAGGTCCCACTGAAGCTTTCTTT.

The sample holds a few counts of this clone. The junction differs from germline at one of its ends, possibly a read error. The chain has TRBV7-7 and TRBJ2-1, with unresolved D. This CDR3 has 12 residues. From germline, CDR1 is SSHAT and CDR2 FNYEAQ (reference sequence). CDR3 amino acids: CASSPGNNEQFF. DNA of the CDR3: TGTGCTAGCAGCCCCGGCAACAATGAGCAGTTCTTC. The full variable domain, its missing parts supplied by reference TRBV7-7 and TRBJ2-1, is GAGVSQSPRYKVTKRGQDVTLRCDPISSHATLYWYQQALGQGPEFLTYFNYEAQPDKSGLPSDRFSAERPEGSISTLTIQRTEQRDSAMYRCASSPGNNEQFFGPGTRLTVL.

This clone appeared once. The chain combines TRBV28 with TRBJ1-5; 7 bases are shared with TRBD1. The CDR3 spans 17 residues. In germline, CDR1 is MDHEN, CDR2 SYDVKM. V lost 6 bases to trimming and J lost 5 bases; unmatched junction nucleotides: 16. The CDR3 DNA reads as TGTGCCAGCAGCCCAAATGGGGCGAGACAGGGACATCAGCCCCAGCATTTT. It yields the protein CASSPNGARQGHQPQHF.

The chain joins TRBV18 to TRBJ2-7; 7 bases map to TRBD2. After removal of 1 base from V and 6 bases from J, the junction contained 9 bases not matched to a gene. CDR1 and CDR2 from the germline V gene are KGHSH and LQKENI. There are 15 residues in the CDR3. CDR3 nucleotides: TGTGCCAGCTCACCACAATCGCGGGAGTCTAGCGAGCAGTACTTC. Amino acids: CASSPQSRESSEQYF.

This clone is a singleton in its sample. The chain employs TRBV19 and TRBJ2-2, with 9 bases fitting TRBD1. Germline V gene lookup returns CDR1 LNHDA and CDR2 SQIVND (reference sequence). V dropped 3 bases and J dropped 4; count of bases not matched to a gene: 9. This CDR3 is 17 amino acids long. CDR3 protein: CASSISRGQGTTGELFF. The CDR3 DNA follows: TGTGCCAGTAGTATCAGTCGAGGACAGGGGACCACCGGGGAGCTGTTTTTT.

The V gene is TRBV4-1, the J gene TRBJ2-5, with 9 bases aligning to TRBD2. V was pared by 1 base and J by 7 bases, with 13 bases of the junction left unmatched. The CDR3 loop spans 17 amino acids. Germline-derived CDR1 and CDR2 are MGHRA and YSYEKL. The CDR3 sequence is CASSQVAGGVQVGTQYF. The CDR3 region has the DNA TGCGCCAGCAGCCAAGTTGCGGGAGGGGTACAGGTCGGGACCCAGTACTTC.

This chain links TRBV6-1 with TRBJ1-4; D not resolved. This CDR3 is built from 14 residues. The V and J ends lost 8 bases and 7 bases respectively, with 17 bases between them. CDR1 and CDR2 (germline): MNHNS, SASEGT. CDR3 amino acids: CASVVGFRGEKLFF. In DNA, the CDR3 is TGTGCCAGCGTGGTCGGCTTCCGAGGTGAAAAACTGTTTTTT.

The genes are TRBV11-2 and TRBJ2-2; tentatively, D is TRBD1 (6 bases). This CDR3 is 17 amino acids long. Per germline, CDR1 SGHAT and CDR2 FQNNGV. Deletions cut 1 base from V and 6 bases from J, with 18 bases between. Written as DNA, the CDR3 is TGTGCCAGCAGCTTAGGGGCCTTGGGGACACAGGCCGGGGAGCTGTTTTTT. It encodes CASSLGALGTQAGELFF.

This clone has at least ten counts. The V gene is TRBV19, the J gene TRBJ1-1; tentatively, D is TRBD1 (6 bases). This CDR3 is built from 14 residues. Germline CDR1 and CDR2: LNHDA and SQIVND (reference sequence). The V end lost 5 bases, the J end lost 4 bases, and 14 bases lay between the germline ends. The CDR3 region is CASSFLGQSTEAFF. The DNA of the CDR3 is TGTGCCAGTAGTTTCCTTGGACAGAGCACTGAAGCTTTCTTT.

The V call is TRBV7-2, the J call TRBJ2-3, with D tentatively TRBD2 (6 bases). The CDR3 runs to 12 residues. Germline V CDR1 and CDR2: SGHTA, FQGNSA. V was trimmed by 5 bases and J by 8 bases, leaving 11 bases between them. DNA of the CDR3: TGTGCCAGCAGCCCTCTGGAGGGTACGCAGTATTTT. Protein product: CASSPLEGTQYF. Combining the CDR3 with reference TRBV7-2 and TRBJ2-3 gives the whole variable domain GAGVSQSPSNKVTEKGKDVELRCDPISGHTALYWYRQSLGQGLEFLIYFQGNSAPDKSGLPSDRFSAERTGGSVSTLTIQRTQQEDSAVYLCASSPLEGTQYFGPGTRLTVL.

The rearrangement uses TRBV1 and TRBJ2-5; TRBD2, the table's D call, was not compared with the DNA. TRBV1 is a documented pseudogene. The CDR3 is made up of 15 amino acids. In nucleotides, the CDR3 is TGCACCAGCAGCCAAGATCTAGCGGAACAAGAGACCCAGTACTTC. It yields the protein CTSSQDLAEQETQYF.

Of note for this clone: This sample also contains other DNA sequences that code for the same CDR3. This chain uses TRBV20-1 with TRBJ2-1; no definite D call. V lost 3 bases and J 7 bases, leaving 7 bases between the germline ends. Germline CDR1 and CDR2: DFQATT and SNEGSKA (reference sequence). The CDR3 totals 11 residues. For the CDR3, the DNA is TGCAGTGCTAGGCCTTGGAATGAGCAGTTCTTC. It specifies CSARPWNEQFF.

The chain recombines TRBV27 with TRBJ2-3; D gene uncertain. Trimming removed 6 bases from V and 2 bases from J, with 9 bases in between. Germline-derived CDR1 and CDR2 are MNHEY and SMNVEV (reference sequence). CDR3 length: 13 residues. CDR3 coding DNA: TGTGCCAGCAGGACCTCCCTCACAGATACGCAGTATTTT. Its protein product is CASRTSLTDTQYF.

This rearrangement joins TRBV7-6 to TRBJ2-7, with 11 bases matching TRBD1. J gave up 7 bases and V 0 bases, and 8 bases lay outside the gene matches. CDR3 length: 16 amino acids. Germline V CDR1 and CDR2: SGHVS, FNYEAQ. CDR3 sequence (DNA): TGTGCCAGCAGCTTAGCGGTTGGACAGGGGGCTGGAGAGCAGTACTTC. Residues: CASSLAVGQGAGEQYF.